This TCR beta chain was profiled in a study of cytomegalovirus exposure and HLA in healthy donors. The CDR3 is 18 residues long. The J segment lost 0 bases and the V segment lost 1 base, leaving 9 bases of the junction unmatched. Germline V gene sequence: CDR1 MGHRA, CDR2 YSYEKL. General study results and limits: A prior analysis recorded that most TCR beta V segments were productive about 87% or about 30% of the time. High sensitivity and specificity were reportedly achieved when the classifier diagnosed cytomegalovirus status. Judged likely to be a sequencing artifact was a cluster of highly shared sequence variants.

The PCR contained 60 Vbeta and 13 Jbeta primers. The table came from immunoSEQ multiplex PCR; TCRdb's copy has only in-frame clones and leaves some out. This sample has some 180,000 clones, with roughly 77% found just once. Concerning this clone: No antigen is known for it.

This chain joins TRBV4-1 and TRBJ2-4; 7 bases fit TRBD2. This clonotype was sampled from a man in his forties or fifties in good health and CMV-seropositive. Sequencing was performed on PBMCs. This CDR3 is CASSQGGRVGVAKNIQYF. The CDR3 region has the DNA TGCGCCAGCAGCCAAGGTGGGAGGGTAGGGGTAGCCAAAAACATTCAGTACTTC.